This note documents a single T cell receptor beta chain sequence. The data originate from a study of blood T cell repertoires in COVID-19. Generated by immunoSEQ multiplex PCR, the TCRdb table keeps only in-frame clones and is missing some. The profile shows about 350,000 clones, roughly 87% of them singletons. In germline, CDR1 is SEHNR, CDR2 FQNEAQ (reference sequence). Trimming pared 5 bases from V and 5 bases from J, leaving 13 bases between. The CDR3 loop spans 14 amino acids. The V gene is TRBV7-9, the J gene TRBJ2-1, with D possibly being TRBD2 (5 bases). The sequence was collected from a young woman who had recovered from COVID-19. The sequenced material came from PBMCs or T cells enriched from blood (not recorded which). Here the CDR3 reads CASSPGLKDNEQFF. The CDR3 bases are TGTGCCAGCAGCCCCGGACTGAAAGACAATGAGCAGTTCTTC.